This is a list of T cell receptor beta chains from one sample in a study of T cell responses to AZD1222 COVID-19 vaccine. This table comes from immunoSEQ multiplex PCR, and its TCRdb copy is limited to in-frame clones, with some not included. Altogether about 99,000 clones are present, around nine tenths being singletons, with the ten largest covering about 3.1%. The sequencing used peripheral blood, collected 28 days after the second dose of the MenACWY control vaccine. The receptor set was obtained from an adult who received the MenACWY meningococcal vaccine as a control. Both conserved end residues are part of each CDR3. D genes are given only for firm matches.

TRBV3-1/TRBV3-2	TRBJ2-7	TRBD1	CASSRGTGALYEQYF	TGTGCCAGCAGCCGCGGGACAGGTGCCCTCTACGAGCAGTACTTC
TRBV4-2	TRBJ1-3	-	CASSQYGEGNTIYF	TGTGCCAGCAGCCAATACGGTGAGGGAAACACCATATATTTT
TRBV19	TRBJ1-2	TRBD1	CASNSRGDYGYTF	TGTGCCAGTAACTCCAGGGGGGACTATGGCTACACCTTC
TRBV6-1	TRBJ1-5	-	CASSEPVRLQHF	TGTGCCAGCAGTGAACCCGTTCGGCTCCAGCATTTT
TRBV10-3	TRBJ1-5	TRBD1	CAAKQGLNQPQHF	TGTGCCGCCAAACAGGGGTTGAATCAGCCCCAGCATTTT
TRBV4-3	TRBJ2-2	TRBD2	CASSQGLAENTGELFF	TGCGCCAGCAGCCAAGGACTAGCGGAAAACACCGGGGAGCTGTTTTTT
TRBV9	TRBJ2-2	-	CASSAPLRPGELFF	TGTGCCAGCAGCGCACCACTTAGGCCCGGGGAGCTGTTTTTT
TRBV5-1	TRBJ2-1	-	CARGRQVHYNEQFF	TGCGCCAGAGGGAGGCAGGTCCACTACAATGAGCAGTTCTTC
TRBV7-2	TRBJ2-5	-	CASSVNQGGATQYF	TGTGCCAGCAGCGTAAACCAGGGTGGAGCGACCCAGTACTTC
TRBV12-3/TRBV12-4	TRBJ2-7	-	CASSFAGSEQYF	TGTGCCAGCAGTTTTGCCGGATCCGAGCAGTACTTC
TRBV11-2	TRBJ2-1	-	CASSRGYGTKNNEQFF	TGTGCCAGCAGCCGGGGGTACGGGACAAAGAACAATGAGCAGTTCTTC
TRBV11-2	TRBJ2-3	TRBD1	CASSLGILTGEATDTQYF	TGTGCCAGCAGCTTGGGGATTCTGACAGGGGAGGCCACAGATACGCAGTATTTT
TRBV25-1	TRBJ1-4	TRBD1	CASSTRDRGFTNEKLFF	TGTGCCAGCAGTACCCGGGACAGGGGATTCACTAATGAAAAACTGTTTTTT
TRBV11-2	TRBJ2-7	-	CASSSSRIGQSYEQYF	TGTGCCAGCAGCTCTAGCCGCATAGGACAGTCATACGAGCAGTACTTC
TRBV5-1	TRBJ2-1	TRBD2	CASSQGTSGGAVSDEQFF	TGCGCCAGCAGCCAAGGGACTAGCGGGGGGGCCGTCTCCGATGAGCAGTTCTTC
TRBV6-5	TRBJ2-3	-	CASSYAESDTQYF	TGTGCCAGCAGTTACGCGGAGTCAGATACGCAGTATTTT
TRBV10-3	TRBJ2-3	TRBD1	CAISESGRGSTRSDTQYF	TGTGCCATCAGTGAGTCGGGCAGGGGGTCGACGAGGTCAGATACGCAGTATTTT